This T cell receptor beta chain was identified during a study of blood T cell repertoires in COVID-19. For the study at large: Collection of acute and convalescent COVID-19 samples took place in the United States, Italy and Spain. T cells, B-cell-depleted T cells, or PBMCs provided the cDNA or gDNA that served as material.

In the authors' methods: Estimated nucleated cell counts came from reference gene primer amplification. Measured with immunoSEQ multiplex PCR; TCRdb has only the in-frame clones, and not every one. The V and J calls and the clone size are those of that table, but D and trimming were determined from the DNA. Of some 270,000 clones in the sample, roughly 86% are singletons; the top ten hold about 8.7%. Trimming stripped 1 base from V and 7 bases from J, with 5 bases between. The CDR3 sequence is 12 residues long. The receptor's source is a man aged 40-50 years with active or convalescent COVID-19. Sequencing input: peripheral blood. The chain employs TRBV12-3 or TRBV12-4 and TRBJ1-3; D gene unclear. The CDR3 nucleotides are TGTGCCAGCAGTTTAGACTCGAACACCATATATTTT. Encoded protein: CASSLDSNTIYF.